The 10 T cell receptor beta chains below were found in one sample sequenced in a study of blood T cells in healthy people across ages. A J-beta primer mix and a sample-barcoded 5' primer were used in a second PCR of about 7 to 12 cycles. TCRdb fed the 5' RACE reads into MiXCR, producing one record per CDR3 protein. This sample has roughly 500,000 distinct CDR3 sequences, with 25% to 30% found just once. Specimen: blood. The source is a woman aged 70-85 years in good health.

A few counts support this clonotype. The chain has TRBV5-1 and TRBJ2-1, with TRBD2 identical over 11 bases. Germline-derived CDR1 and CDR2 are SGHRS and YFSETQ. The CDR3 runs 14 residues. V lost 3 bases to trimming and J lost 9 bases; unmatched junction nucleotides: 5. The CDR3 is CASSSLAGGSEQFF. The CDR3 DNA reads as TGCGCCAGCAGCTCGCTAGCGGGGGGTAGTGAGCAGTTCTTC.

CDR3 loop: CAIKALGQGAYEQYF. The DNA for the CDR3 is TGTGCCATCAAGGCTTTGGGACAGGGGGCCTACGAGCAGTACTTC. This chain joins TRBV10-3 and TRBJ2-7; TRBD1 matches 11 bases. The J segment lost 2 bases and the V segment lost 7 bases, leaving 7 bases of the junction unmatched. This CDR3 region has 15 residues. Germline CDR1 reads ENHRY; CDR2 reads SYGVKD.

This clonotype has more than one count but fewer than ten. The chain links TRBV29-1 to TRBJ2-1, with a tentative D call TRBD2 (6 bases). This CDR3 comprises 15 residues. V lost 4 bases to trimming and J lost 10 bases, with 23 bases between them. Germline V CDR1 and CDR2: SQVTM, ANQGSEA. The CDR3 reads CSVVKFRVIGGEQFF. The CDR3 DNA reads TGCAGCGTTGTCAAGTTCCGGGTTATAGGAGGGGAGCAGTTCTTC.

This clonotype was detected many times. V usage is TRBV9 and J usage is TRBJ1-2, with unresolved D. The CDR3 covers 14 residues. V lost 5 bases, J lost 6 bases, and 17 bases lay in between. Per the germline V gene, CDR1 is SGDLS and CDR2 is YYNGEE. The CDR3 reads CASSTTSGQDGYTF. CDR3 in DNA: TGTGCCAGCAGTACAACCTCCGGGCAGGATGGCTACACCTTC.

Notes on this clonotype: The junction does not match germline at one end; this may be a read error. The chain joins TRBV3-1 to TRBJ2-5, with D perhaps TRBD1 (5 bases). Germline V gene data show CDR1 as LGHDT and CDR2 as YNNKEL (reference sequence). The CDR3 contains 16 residues. CDR3 DNA: TGTGCCAGCGGCCAGGCCGGAAGGGGCCTAACGGAGACCCAGTACTTC. Translated, it gives CASGQAGRGLTETQYF.

This clonotype was counted a few times. The junction departs from the called germline gene at one end, perhaps through a read error. The chain combines TRBV5-1 with TRBJ2-6, with D perhaps TRBD2 (6 bases). Germline-derived CDR1 and CDR2 are SGHRS and YFSETQ. This CDR3 spans 17 amino acids. In DNA, the CDR3 is TGCGCCAGCAGCGGCGGGACGGGCAACTCTGGGGCCAAAGTCCTGACTTTC. Translation gives CASSGGTGNSGAKVLTF.

The gene calls are TRBV6-2 or TRBV6-3 and TRBJ1-4; the D is unclear. Trimming cost V 4 bases and J 3 bases, with 15 bases left between them. CDR1 is MNHEY, CDR2 SVGEGT, per germline. The CDR3 has 16 amino acids. CDR3 sequence reads: CASSSPPGRANEKLFF. The CDR3 DNA reads as TGTGCCAGCAGTTCCCCACCGGGAAGAGCTAATGAAAAACTGTTTTTT.

The V gene is TRBV7-2, the J gene TRBJ1-1; D might be TRBD1 (5 bases). The germline V gene has CDR1 SGHTA and CDR2 FQGNSA. This CDR3 is 12 amino acids long. Trimming removed 4 bases from V and 6 bases from J, with 9 bases in between. The CDR3 DNA is TGTGCCAGCAGCTCTAGGGGAGCTGAAGCTTTCTTT. Translating it yields CASSSRGAEAFF.

This chain links TRBV7-2 with TRBJ1-4; D may be TRBD1 (5 bases). Germline assignment: CDR1 SGHTA and CDR2 FQGNSA. V shed 1 base and J shed 11 bases, with 14 bases lying between them. The CDR3 has 14 amino acids. The CDR3 region is CASSLGQTSVKLFF. DNA of the CDR3: TGTGCCAGCAGCTTAGGACAGACCTCAGTGAAACTGTTTTTT.

The chain is built from TRBV29-1 and TRBJ2-1; D is possibly TRBD1 or TRBD2 (7 bases each). Germline assignment: CDR1 SQVTM and CDR2 ANQGSEA. This CDR3 has 14 amino acids. Trimming took 2 bases from V and 4 from J, leaving 12 bases between them. Here the CDR3 DNA reads TGCAGCGTTGAACGGGGGGACAGATACAATGAGCAGTTCTTC. Its protein product is CSVERGDRYNEQFF.